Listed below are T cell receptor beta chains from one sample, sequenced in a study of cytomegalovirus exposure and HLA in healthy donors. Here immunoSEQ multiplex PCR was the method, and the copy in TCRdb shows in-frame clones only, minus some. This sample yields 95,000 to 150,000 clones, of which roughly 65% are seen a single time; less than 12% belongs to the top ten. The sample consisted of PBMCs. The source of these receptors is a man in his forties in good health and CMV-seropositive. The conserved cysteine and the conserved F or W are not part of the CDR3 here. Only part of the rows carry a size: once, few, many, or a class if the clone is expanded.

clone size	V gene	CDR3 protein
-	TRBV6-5	ASSYSGGNYGYT
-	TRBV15	ATSRSEGLYTQY
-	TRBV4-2	ASSQDPRGPSTDTQY
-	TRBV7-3	ASSLQGGAGELF
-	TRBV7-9	ASSPSGGLIAYEQY
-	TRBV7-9	ASSSEAGSSSGNTIY
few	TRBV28	ASSTGGNTIY
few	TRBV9	ASSVEGTSKETQY
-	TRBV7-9	ASSLGVAGLYGYT
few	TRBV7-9	ASSLTGGYGYT
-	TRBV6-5	ASSYSGGEGYGYT
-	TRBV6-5	ASTLYRGGGYT
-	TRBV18	ASSGTSGADTQY
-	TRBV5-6	ASSLYGDIPQETQY
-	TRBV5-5	ASNTWTGTSEAF
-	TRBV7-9	ASSEQNTVYTEAF
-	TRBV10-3	AISGRGGYGYT
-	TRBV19	ASSIDSVRTGELF
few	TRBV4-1	ASSQDYSGAGYGYT
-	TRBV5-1	ASSRTREETQY
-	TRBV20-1	SPGEGYEQY
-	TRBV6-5	ASKGGGETDTQY
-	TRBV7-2	ASSSQHTTGSNEQF
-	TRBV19	ASSTGQADNTEAF
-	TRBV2	ASRQDRDYGYT
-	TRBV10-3	ASSMTTGDTDTQY
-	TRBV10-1	ASNPGQGAGGELF
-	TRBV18	ASSPSTGGAIGYT
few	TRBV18	ASSPPDRVGYGYT
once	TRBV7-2	ASSRLAGDSYEQY
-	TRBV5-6	ASSQTGVGYT
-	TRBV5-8	ASSPGLAPYNEQF
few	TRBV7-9	ASSLSGGGARNEQF
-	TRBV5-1	ASSLAPSGTTDTQY
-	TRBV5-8	ASSSRLAASYNEQF
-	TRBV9	ASRLGQSTGELF
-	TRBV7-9	ASSLGIGNTVDTQY
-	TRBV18	ASSPPDSTGELF
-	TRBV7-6	ASSLGTVKTGELF
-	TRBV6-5	ASRGGGYGYT
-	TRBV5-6	ASSWGQGVTDTQY
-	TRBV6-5	ASSYIRGTYNEQF